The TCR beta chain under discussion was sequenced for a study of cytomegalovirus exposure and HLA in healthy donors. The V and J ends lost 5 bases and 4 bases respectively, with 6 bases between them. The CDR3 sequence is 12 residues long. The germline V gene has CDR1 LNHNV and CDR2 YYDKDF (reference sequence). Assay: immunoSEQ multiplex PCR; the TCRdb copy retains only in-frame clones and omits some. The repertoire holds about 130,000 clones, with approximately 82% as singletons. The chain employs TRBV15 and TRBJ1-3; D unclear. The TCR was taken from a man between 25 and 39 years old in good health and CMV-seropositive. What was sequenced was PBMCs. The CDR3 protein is CATSQEGNTIYF. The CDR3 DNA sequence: TGTGCCACCAGCCAGGAAGGAAACACCATATATTTT.